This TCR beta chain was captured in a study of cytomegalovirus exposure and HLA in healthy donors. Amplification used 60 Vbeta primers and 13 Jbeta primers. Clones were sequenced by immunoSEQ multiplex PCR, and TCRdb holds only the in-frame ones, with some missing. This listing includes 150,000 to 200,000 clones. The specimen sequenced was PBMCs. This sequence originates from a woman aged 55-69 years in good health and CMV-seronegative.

CDR3 in amino acids: CASSLLSPGTGELFF. In DNA, the CDR3 is TGTGCCAGCAGCCTCCTTAGTCCAGGGACCGGGGAGCTGTTTTTT. The V gene is TRBV7-3, the J gene TRBJ2-2, with D perhaps matching TRBD1 (5 bases). Germline CDR1 and CDR2: SGHTA and FQGTGA. The CDR3 consists of 15 residues. Between the trimmed V and J ends, which lost 5 bases and 5 bases, there was a span of 15 bases.